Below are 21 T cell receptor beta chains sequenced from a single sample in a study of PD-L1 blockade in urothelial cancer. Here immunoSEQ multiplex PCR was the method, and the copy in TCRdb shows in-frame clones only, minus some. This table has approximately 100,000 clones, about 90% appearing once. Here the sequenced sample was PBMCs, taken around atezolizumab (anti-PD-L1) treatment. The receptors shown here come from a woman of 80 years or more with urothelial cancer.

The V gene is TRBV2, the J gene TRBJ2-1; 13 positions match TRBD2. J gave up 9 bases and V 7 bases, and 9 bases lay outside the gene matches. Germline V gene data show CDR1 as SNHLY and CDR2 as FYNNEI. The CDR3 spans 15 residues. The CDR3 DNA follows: TGTGCCAGCACCACCGGACTAGCGGGAGAGGGTGAGCAGTTCTTC. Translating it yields CASTTGLAGEGEQFF.

Written as DNA, the CDR3 is TGCGCCAGCAGTGAGTCGACGGTCAGCCCGACATTCAATCAGCCCCAGCATTTT. The encoded protein is CASSESTVSPTFNQPQHF. The chain links TRBV10-2 to TRBJ1-5; D remains unclear. Germline CDR1 reads WSHSY; CDR2 reads SAAADI. The CDR3 has 18 amino acids. V lost 0 bases to trimming and J lost 3 bases, with 18 bases between them.

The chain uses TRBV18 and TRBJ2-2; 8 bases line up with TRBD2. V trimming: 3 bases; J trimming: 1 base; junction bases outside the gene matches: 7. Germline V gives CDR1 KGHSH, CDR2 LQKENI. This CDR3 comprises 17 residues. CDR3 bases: TGTGCCAGCTCACCGGGCCTAGCGGGCCTGAACACCGGGGAGCTGTTTTTT. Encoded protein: CASSPGLAGLNTGELFF. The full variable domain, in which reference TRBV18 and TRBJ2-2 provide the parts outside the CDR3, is NAGVMQNPRHLVRRRGQEARLRCSPMKGHSHVYWYRQLPEEGLKFMVYLQKENIIDESGMPKERFSAEFPKEGPSILRIQQVVRGDSAAYFCASSPGLAGLNTGELFFGEGSRLTVL.

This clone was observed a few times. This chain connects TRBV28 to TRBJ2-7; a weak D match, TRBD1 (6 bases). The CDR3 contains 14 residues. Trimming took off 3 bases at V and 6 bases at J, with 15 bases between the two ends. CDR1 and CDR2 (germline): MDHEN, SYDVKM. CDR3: CASSLADSKGEQYF. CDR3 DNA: TGTGCCAGCAGTTTGGCGGACAGTAAAGGCGAGCAGTACTTC.

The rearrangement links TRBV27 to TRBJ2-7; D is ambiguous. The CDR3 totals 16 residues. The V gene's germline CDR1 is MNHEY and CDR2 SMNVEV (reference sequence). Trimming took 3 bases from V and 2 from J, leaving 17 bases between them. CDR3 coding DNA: TGTGCCAGCAGTTTTCGGCAGGCCATACCGACCTACGAGCAGTACTTC. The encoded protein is CASSFRQAIPTYEQYF.

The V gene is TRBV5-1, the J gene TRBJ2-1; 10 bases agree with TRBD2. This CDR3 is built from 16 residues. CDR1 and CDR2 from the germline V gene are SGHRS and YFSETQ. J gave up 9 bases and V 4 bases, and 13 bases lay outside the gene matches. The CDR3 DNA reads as TGCGCCAGCAGCCTGATAAGCGGGAGGGCCTGGGTTGAGCAGTTCTTC. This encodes CASSLISGRAWVEQFF.

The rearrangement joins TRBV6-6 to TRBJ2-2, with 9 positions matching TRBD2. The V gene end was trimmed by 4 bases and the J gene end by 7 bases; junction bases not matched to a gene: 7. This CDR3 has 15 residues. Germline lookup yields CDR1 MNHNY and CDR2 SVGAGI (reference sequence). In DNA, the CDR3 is TGTGCCAGCAGTTTTAGTAGCGGGAGTAGCGGGGAGCTGTTTTTT. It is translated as CASSFSSGSSGELFF.

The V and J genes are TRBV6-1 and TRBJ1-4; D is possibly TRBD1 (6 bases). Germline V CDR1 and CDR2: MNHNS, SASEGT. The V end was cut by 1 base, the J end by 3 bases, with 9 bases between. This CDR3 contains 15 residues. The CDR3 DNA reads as TGTGCCAGCAGTGAAGACAGGGCGCCTAATGAAAAACTGTTTTTT. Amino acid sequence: CASSEDRAPNEKLFF.

CDR3 loop: CSALTPEQYF. The CDR3 DNA reads TGCAGTGCTCTGACTCCGGAGCAGTACTTC. The chain uses TRBV20-1 and TRBJ2-7; no definite D call. The CDR3 is made up of 10 amino acids. V was pared by 5 bases and J by 7 bases, with 9 bases between. Looked up from germline, CDR1 is DFQATT and CDR2 is SNEGSKA (reference sequence).

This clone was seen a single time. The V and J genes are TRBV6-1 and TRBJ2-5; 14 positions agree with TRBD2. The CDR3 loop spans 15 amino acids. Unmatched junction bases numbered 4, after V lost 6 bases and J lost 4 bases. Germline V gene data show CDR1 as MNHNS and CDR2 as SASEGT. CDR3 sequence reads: CASRPGTSGRETQYF. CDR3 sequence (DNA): TGTGCCAGCAGACCCGGGACTAGCGGGAGAGAGACCCAGTACTTC.

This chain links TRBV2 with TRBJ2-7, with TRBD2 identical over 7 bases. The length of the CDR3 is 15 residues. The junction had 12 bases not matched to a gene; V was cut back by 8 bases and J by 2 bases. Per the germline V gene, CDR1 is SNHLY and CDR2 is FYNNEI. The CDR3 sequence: CASEGRDLATYEQYF. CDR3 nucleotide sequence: TGTGCCAGCGAAGGGAGGGACCTCGCAACCTACGAGCAGTACTTC.

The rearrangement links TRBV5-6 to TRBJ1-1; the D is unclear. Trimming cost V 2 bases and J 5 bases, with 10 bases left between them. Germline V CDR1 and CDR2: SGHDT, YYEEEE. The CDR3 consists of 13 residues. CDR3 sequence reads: CASSFGERTEAFF. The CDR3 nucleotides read TGTGCCAGCAGCTTTGGGGAGAGGACTGAAGCTTTCTTT.

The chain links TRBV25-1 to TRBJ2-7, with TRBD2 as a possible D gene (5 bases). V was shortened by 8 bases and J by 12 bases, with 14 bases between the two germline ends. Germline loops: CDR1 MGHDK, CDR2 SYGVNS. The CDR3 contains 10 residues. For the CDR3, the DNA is TGTGCCAGCGAGACGGGATTCCGGTACTTC. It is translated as CASETGFRYF.

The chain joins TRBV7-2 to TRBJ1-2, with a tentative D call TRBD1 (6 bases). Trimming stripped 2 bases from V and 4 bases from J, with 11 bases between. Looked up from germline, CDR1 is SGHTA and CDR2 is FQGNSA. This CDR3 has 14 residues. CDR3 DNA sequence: TGTGCCAGCAGCTTACGAAGGGGGACCTATGGCTACACCTTC. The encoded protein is CASSLRRGTYGYTF.

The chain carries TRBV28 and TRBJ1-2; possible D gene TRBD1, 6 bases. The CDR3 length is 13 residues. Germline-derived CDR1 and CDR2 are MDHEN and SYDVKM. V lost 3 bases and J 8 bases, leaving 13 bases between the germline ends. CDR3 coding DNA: TGTGCCAGCAGTTTTGGGGGGGCGCGGGGCTACACCTTC. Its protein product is CASSFGGARGYTF.

The chain's CDR3 is CASRRRSDSNQPQHF. Written as DNA, the CDR3 is TGTGCCAGCAGAAGGAGATCTGATAGCAATCAGCCCCAGCATTTT. This rearrangement joins TRBV6-5 to TRBJ1-5; D not resolved. Germline V gives CDR1 MNHEY, CDR2 SVGAGI. The ends were cut back, 6 bases at V and 0 bases at J, with 12 bases in the middle. This CDR3 region has 15 residues.

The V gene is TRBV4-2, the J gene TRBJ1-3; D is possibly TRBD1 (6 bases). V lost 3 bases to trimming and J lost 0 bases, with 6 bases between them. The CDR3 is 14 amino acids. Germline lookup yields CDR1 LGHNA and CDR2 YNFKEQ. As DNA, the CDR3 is TGTGCCAGCAGCCAGGACAGCTCTGGAAACACCATATATTTT. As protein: CASSQDSSGNTIYF.

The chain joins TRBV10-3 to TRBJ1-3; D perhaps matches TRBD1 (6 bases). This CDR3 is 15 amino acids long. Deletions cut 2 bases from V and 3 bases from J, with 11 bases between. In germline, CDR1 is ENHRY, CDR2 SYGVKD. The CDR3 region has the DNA TGTGCCATCAGTGAGACAGGGTTAAGTGGAAACACCATATATTTT. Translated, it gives CAISETGLSGNTIYF.

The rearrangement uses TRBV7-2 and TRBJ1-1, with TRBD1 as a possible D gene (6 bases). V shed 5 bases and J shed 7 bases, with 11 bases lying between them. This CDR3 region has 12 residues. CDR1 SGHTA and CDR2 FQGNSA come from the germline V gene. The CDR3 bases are TGTGCCAGCAGCAAACAGGGACGTGAAGCTTTCTTT. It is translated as CASSKQGREAFF.

CDR3 sequence (DNA): TGTGCCAGCAGCTTAGGGGGACAGGGGGCGTCTGGCTACACCTTC. This gives the protein CASSLGGQGASGYTF. The chain has TRBV5-6 and TRBJ1-2, with 12 nucleotides matching TRBD1. V trimming: 2 bases; J trimming: 7 bases; junction bases outside the gene matches: 6. In germline, CDR1 is SGHDT, CDR2 YYEEEE. CDR3 length: 15 amino acids. Looking up the rest from reference TRBV5-6 and TRBJ1-2 gives the full variable domain: DAGVTQSPTHLIKTRGQQVTLRCSPKSGHDTVSWYQQALGQGPQFIFQYYEEEERQRGNFPDRFSGHQFPNYSSELNVNALLLGDSALYLCASSLGGQGASGYTFGSGTRLTVV.

CDR3 DNA: TGCAGTGCCAAACGTAGTGAGCAGTTCTTC. Amino acid sequence: CSAKRSEQFF. This chain uses TRBV20-1 with TRBJ2-1; D remains ambiguous. The germline V gene has CDR1 DFQATT and CDR2 SNEGSKA (reference sequence). Between the trimmed V and J ends, which lost 6 bases and 9 bases, there was a span of 9 bases. There are 10 residues in the CDR3.